This passage covers 30 T cell receptor beta chains from one sample sequenced in a study of cytomegalovirus exposure and HLA in healthy donors (dated by TCRdb to the late 2010s). To prepare the library, the immunoSEQ multiplex PCR assay was applied. The multiplex PCR relied on a mix of 60 forward primers for TCR Vbeta segments and 13 reverse primers for TCR Jbeta segments. This is the immuneACCESS table as TCRdb keeps it, with only in-frame sequences that have V and J called. A part of the clones is gone; compared with another copy, unresolved V genes explain less than half, and the rest is unexplained. For this sample there are about 88,000 clones; 90% appear just once. The top ten clones comprise about 2.3% of the sample. The sample consisted of PBMCs. The receptors shown here come from a man between 18 and 29 years old in good health and CMV-seronegative.

The CDR3 DNA follows: TGTGCCAGCAGTGAACTAGTTCCCGCATTGGGTGAGCAGTACTTC. Its protein is CASSELVPALGEQYF. The chain uses TRBV2 and TRBJ2-7; no firm D call. Germline values: CDR1 SNHLY, CDR2 FYNNEI. The CDR3 totals 15 residues. V was pared by 2 bases and J by 7 bases, with 18 bases between.

The chain has TRBV6-5 and TRBJ1-1; D might be TRBD1 (6 bases). Germline values: CDR1 MNHEY, CDR2 SVGAGI. V lost 6 bases to trimming and J lost 8 bases, with 19 bases between them. The CDR3 has 14 amino acids. In DNA, the CDR3 is TGTGCCAGCAGCGAAAACCGACAGGTCCAAGAAGCTTTCTTT. This gives the protein CASSENRQVQEAFF.

J is TRBJ2-1 and V is TRBV7-8; D might be TRBD2 (6 bases). V was cut by 6 bases and J by 8 bases, with 26 bases left in between. CDR3 length: 17 amino acids. Germline V gene sequence: CDR1 SGHVS, CDR2 FQNEAQ. CDR3: CASRSLTIADKWDEQFF. The CDR3 DNA reads TGTGCCAGCAGATCCCTGACAATAGCGGATAAATGGGATGAGCAGTTCTTC.

The J gene is TRBJ2-7, the V gene TRBV10-3; D is perhaps TRBD1 (8 bases). The germline V gene encodes CDR1 ENHRY and CDR2 SYGVKD. With 7 bases removed from V and 4 bases from J, the gap between germline ends came to 17 bases. The CDR3 runs to 14 residues. The CDR3 loop is CAINPDRGGYEQYF. For the CDR3, the DNA is TGTGCCATCAACCCTGACAGGGGAGGGTACGAGCAGTACTTC.

This clone was counted a single time. This chain joins TRBV6-6 and TRBJ2-7; TRBD1 matches 8 bases. The J segment lost 5 bases and the V segment lost 2 bases, leaving 5 bases of the junction unmatched. Germline values: CDR1 MNHNY, CDR2 SVGAGI (reference sequence). CDR3 size: 14 residues. The CDR3 coding sequence is TGTGCCAGCAGTTACGACAGGGGATTCAACGAGCAGTACTTC. Translated, it gives CASSYDRGFNEQYF.

J is TRBJ2-2 and V is TRBV5-1; 9 bases agree with TRBD2. The germline V gene has CDR1 SGHRS and CDR2 YFSETQ. The CDR3 consists of 16 residues. The V and J ends lost 2 bases and 0 bases, in that order; junction bases with no gene match: 2. CDR3 region: CASSFIAGANTGELFF. The CDR3 DNA reads TGCGCCAGCAGCTTTATAGCGGGAGCGAACACCGGGGAGCTGTTTTTT.

This chain links TRBV4-3 with TRBJ2-3, with 7 bases fitting TRBD2. V shed 3 bases and J 0 bases; nucleotides not matched to a gene: 3. This CDR3 spans 15 amino acids. Germline V gene lookup returns CDR1 LGHNA and CDR2 YSLEER. DNA for the CDR3: TGCGCCAGCAGCCAGGGCGGGGGAAGCACAGATACGCAGTATTTT. Translating it yields CASSQGGGSTDTQYF.

V usage is TRBV5-4 and J usage is TRBJ2-5; tentatively, D is TRBD1 (7 bases). The CDR3 consists of 14 residues. Per the germline V gene, CDR1 is SGHNT and CDR2 is YYREEE (reference sequence). V lost 3 bases to trimming and J lost 7 bases, with 16 bases between them. DNA of the CDR3: TGTGCCAGCAGCTGGAAGACCCAGGGGGGGACCCAGTACTTC. Residues: CASSWKTQGGTQYF.

This clone was observed once. This chain joins TRBV27 and TRBJ2-5; TRBD2 matches at 7 bases. After removal of 8 bases from V and 0 bases from J, the junction contained 15 bases not matched to a gene. Germline V lookup: CDR1 MNHEY, CDR2 SMNVEV (reference sequence). The CDR3 extends over 17 amino acids. The CDR3 nucleotides read TGTGCCAGCCGTGGACTAGGGCGCGATGTATACCAAGAGACCCAGTACTTC. Its protein product is CASRGLGRDVYQETQYF.

This clone has a single count. The V and J genes are TRBV9 and TRBJ2-5; 14 bases are shared with TRBD2. CDR3 size: 16 residues. The germline V gene has CDR1 SGDLS and CDR2 YYNGEE. V was pared by 3 bases and J by 2 bases, with 3 bases of the junction left unmatched. The CDR3 loop reads CASSAGLAGGQETQYF. As DNA, the CDR3 is TGTGCCAGCAGCGCAGGACTAGCGGGAGGTCAAGAGACCCAGTACTTC. Supplemented by reference TRBV9 and TRBJ2-5, the full variable domain reads DSGVTQTPKHLITATGQRVTLRCSPRSGDLSVYWYQQSLDQGLQFLIQYYNGEERAKGNILERFSAQQFPDLHSELNLSSLELGDSALYFCASSAGLAGGQETQYFGPGTRLLVL.

The CDR3 here is CASSEPQDNSPLHF. The CDR3, as DNA: TGTGCCAGCAGTGAACCACAGGATAATTCACCCCTCCACTTT. J is TRBJ1-6 and V is TRBV6-1; weak D call: TRBD1 (5 bases). Germline V gene sequence: CDR1 MNHNS, CDR2 SASEGT. Trimming stripped 2 bases from V and 5 bases from J, with 7 bases between. There are 14 residues in the CDR3.

This CDR3 is CASSDHRDITEAFF. The CDR3 coding sequence is TGTGCCAGCAGCGACCACCGGGACATAACTGAAGCTTTCTTT. The chain joins TRBV6-1 to TRBJ1-1; tentative D call: TRBD1 (6 bases). Germline CDR1 and CDR2: MNHNS and SASEGT. V dropped 6 bases and J dropped 5 bases, with 16 bases sitting between them. The CDR3 covers 14 residues.

The chain combines TRBV7-3 with TRBJ2-1; 10 bases fit TRBD1. The CDR3 is 17 residues long. J was trimmed by 5 bases and V by 5 bases; bases with no gene match: 12. The germline V gene encodes CDR1 SGHTA and CDR2 FQGTGA. CDR3 region: CASSPPGPTGGHNEQFF. The CDR3 DNA is TGTGCCAGCAGCCCCCCCGGCCCGACAGGGGGCCACAATGAGCAGTTCTTC.

The CDR3 sequence is CASSLARRGGSLETQYF. The CDR3 DNA sequence: TGTGCCAGCAGCTTGGCCCGGCGGGGGGGAAGTCTGGAGACCCAGTACTTC. The chain is built from TRBV5-4 and TRBJ2-5; 9 bases fit TRBD2. J gave up 5 bases and V 0 bases, and 11 bases lay outside the gene matches. The CDR3 sequence is 17 residues long. Germline CDR1 and CDR2: SGHNT and YYREEE (reference sequence).

The rearrangement uses TRBV5-1 and TRBJ1-2; maybe TRBD1 (5 bases). Germline CDR1 and CDR2: SGHRS and YFSETQ. The CDR3 runs to 14 residues. V was clipped by 0 bases and J by 7 bases, with 13 bases between them. The CDR3 sequence is CASSLGETGGGYTF. DNA of the CDR3: TGCGCCAGCAGCTTGGGGGAAACCGGGGGTGGCTACACCTTC.

This sequence joins TRBV9 and TRBJ2-3; TRBD2 agrees at 10 bases. V gave up 4 bases and J gave up 2 bases; unmatched junction bases: 7. Germline lookup yields CDR1 SGDLS and CDR2 YYNGEE. This CDR3 region has 16 residues. The CDR3 DNA reads TGTGCCAGCAGCCCTCGGACTAGCGGCGCCACAGATACGCAGTATTTT. Translation gives CASSPRTSGATDTQYF.

The rearrangement joins TRBV5-1 to TRBJ2-7; tentative D call: TRBD2 (7 bases). The germline CDR1 and CDR2 sequences are SGHRS and YFSETQ. Trimming cost V 5 bases and J 2 bases, with 17 bases left between them. The CDR3 extends over 15 amino acids. The CDR3 loop reads CASRPAGGQAYEQYF. DNA of the CDR3: TGCGCCAGCAGGCCCGCCGGGGGGCAGGCCTACGAGCAGTACTTC.

The genes are TRBV6-6 and TRBJ2-2; 7 bases map to TRBD2. The CDR3 sequence is 14 residues long. Germline V gene sequence: CDR1 MNHNY, CDR2 SVGAGI (reference sequence). The V segment lost 6 bases and the J segment 5 bases; nucleotides outside the gene matches: 6. The CDR3 loop reads CASRVRGGTGELFF. The CDR3, as DNA: TGTGCCAGCAGGGTGCGGGGAGGGACCGGGGAGCTGTTTTTT.

The rearrangement joins TRBV18 to TRBJ2-3, with 7 bases aligning to TRBD1. This CDR3 is 16 amino acids long. Germline assignment: CDR1 KGHSH and CDR2 LQKENI. After removal of 2 bases from V and 3 bases from J, the junction contained 8 bases not matched to a gene. The DNA for the CDR3 is TGTGCCAGCTCACCATCGAGGCAGGGGGTAACAGATACGCAGTATTTT. Protein: CASSPSRQGVTDTQYF. The full variable domain, with the rest looked up from reference TRBV18 and TRBJ2-3, is NAGVMQNPRHLVRRRGQEARLRCSPMKGHSHVYWYRQLPEEGLKFMVYLQKENIIDESGMPKERFSAEFPKEGPSILRIQQVVRGDSAAYFCASSPSRQGVTDTQYFGPGTRLTVL.

CDR3 loop: CASSPQVRRQETQYF. As DNA, the CDR3 is TGTGCCAGCAGCCCCCAGGTTCGCCGGCAAGAGACCCAGTACTTC. The chain uses TRBV5-5 and TRBJ2-5, with D unclear. CDR1 SGHKS and CDR2 YYEKEE come from the germline V gene (reference sequence). This CDR3 has 15 residues. V lost 4 bases and J 2 bases, leaving 15 bases between the germline ends. Filled out from reference TRBV5-5 and TRBJ2-5, the complete variable domain reads DAGVTQSPTHLIKTRGQQVTLRCSPISGHKSVSWYQQVLGQGPQFIFQYYEKEERGRGNFPDRFSARQFPNYSSELNVNALLLGDSALYLCASSPQVRRQETQYFGPGTRLLVL.

The J gene is TRBJ2-2, the V gene TRBV19, with D possibly TRBD1 on 6 matching bases. V lost 5 bases and J 6 bases, leaving 31 bases between the germline ends. This CDR3 spans 20 amino acids. Germline V CDR1 and CDR2: LNHDA, SQIVND (reference sequence). The chain's CDR3 is CASSPQPHRAGYSYAGELFF. CDR3 coding DNA: TGTGCCAGTAGTCCCCAACCCCACAGGGCCGGTTACTCTTATGCCGGGGAGCTGTTTTTT.

The rearrangement uses TRBV9 and TRBJ2-1; 9 positions agree with TRBD2. CDR3 size: 20 residues. V was pared by 0 bases and J by 7 bases, with 20 bases of the junction left unmatched. Germline values: CDR1 SGDLS, CDR2 YYNGEE. Here the CDR3 DNA reads TGTGCCAGCAGCGTAGCCCCTGGACTAGCGACAAACCGCGTGGGGAATGAGCAGTTCTTC. Encoded protein: CASSVAPGLATNRVGNEQFF.

This chain joins TRBV9 and TRBJ2-1, with 8 bases matching TRBD2. J gave up 2 bases and V 2 bases, and 6 bases lay outside the gene matches. CDR1 is SGDLS, CDR2 YYNGEE, per germline. This CDR3 is built from 16 residues. CDR3 nucleotides: TGTGCCAGCAGCGTCACACTAGCGGACCCCTACAATGAGCAGTTCTTC. It codes for CASSVTLADPYNEQFF.

The V gene is TRBV27, the J gene TRBJ1-1; 8 bases are shared with TRBD1. Unmatched junction bases numbered 8, after V lost 4 bases and J lost 4 bases. Germline CDR1 and CDR2: MNHEY and SMNVEV (reference sequence). The CDR3 length is 15 residues. CDR3 in amino acids: CASSSQSTGGTEAFF. CDR3 coding DNA: TGTGCCAGCAGTTCTCAGAGTACAGGGGGCACTGAAGCTTTCTTT.

CDR3 residues: CASNRRGLGSNQPQHF. CDR3 bases: TGTGCCAGCAATAGGAGGGGGCTGGGTAGCAATCAGCCCCAGCATTTT. The chain joins TRBV2 to TRBJ1-5; 7 bases fit TRBD1. Trimming cost V 7 bases and J 0 bases; bases outside gene matches: 9. Germline V gene data show CDR1 as SNHLY and CDR2 as FYNNEI. This CDR3 is 16 amino acids long.

The table lists this clone with a few counts. V is TRBV29-1 and J is TRBJ2-5, with 7 bases aligning to TRBD2. The J call may be incorrect, as the DNA end agrees better with TRBJ2-7. This CDR3 comprises 14 residues. The germline CDR1 and CDR2 sequences are SQVTM and ANQGSEA. The CDR3: CSAGTGTKGREQYF. CDR3 sequence (DNA): TGCAGCGCAGGGACCGGGACTAAAGGGCGCGAGCAGTACTTC.

The chain links TRBV6-1 to TRBJ2-1; 10 bases match TRBD2. In germline, CDR1 is MNHNS, CDR2 SASEGT. Trimming cost V 3 bases and J 7 bases; bases outside gene matches: 9. CDR3 length: 16 residues. The CDR3 DNA sequence: TGTGCCAGCAGTGAGCGGGGTAGCGGGAGGAGGAATGAGCAGTTCTTC. It yields the protein CASSERGSGRRNEQFF.

The chain combines TRBV29-1 with TRBJ2-7; TRBD2 aligns across 15 bases. Germline-derived CDR1 and CDR2 are SQVTM and ANQGSEA. The CDR3 is 19 residues long. V dropped 6 bases and J dropped 2; count of bases not matched to a gene: 17. The CDR3, as DNA: TGCAGCGTCGACCACCCGGGACTAGCGGGAGGTTGGCCTACCTACGAGCAGTACTTC. Its translation is CSVDHPGLAGGWPTYEQYF.

This sequence joins TRBV9 and TRBJ1-2, with D possibly TRBD1 on 5 matching bases. This CDR3 has 13 residues. V was trimmed by 3 bases and J by 0 bases, leaving 6 bases between them. CDR1 is SGDLS and CDR2 is YYNGEE in the germline V gene. In DNA form, the CDR3 reads TGTGCCAGCAGCGAGACAGCTAACTATGGCTACACCTTC. Translating gives CASSETANYGYTF.

The chain uses TRBV7-2 and TRBJ2-7; the D gene is possibly TRBD1 (6 bases). Trimming removed 4 bases from V and 7 bases from J, with 17 bases in between. Germline CDR1 and CDR2: SGHTA and FQGNSA. The CDR3 is made up of 14 amino acids. This CDR3 reads CASSSGQPTGEQYF. The CDR3 region has the DNA TGTGCCAGCAGCTCCGGACAGCCGACGGGTGAGCAGTACTTC.